This T cell receptor (beta chain) emerged from a study of blood T cell repertoires in COVID-19. Study information: Nucleic acid was either cDNA or gDNA, and it came from T cells, B-cell-depleted T cells, or PBMCs.

Only in-frame clones appear in the TCRdb table, and some are missing; sequencing was by immunoSEQ multiplex PCR. The table has about 99,000 clones, about 90% seen once; the top ten hold roughly 6%. V trimming: 2 bases; J trimming: 6 bases; junction bases outside the gene matches: 9. Germline V gives CDR1 MNHNY, CDR2 SVGAGI (reference sequence). The CDR3 sequence is 16 residues long. This clone was seen just once. The sequencing input was peripheral blood. The receptor comes from a human donor in a cohort sampled during active COVID-19. The chain couples TRBV6-6 to TRBJ1-1, with 10 positions matching TRBD1. The CDR3 DNA reads as TGTGCCAGCAGTTACGACCGACAGGGGGCGCTTTCTGAAGCTTTCTTT. Amino acids: CASSYDRQGALSEAFF.